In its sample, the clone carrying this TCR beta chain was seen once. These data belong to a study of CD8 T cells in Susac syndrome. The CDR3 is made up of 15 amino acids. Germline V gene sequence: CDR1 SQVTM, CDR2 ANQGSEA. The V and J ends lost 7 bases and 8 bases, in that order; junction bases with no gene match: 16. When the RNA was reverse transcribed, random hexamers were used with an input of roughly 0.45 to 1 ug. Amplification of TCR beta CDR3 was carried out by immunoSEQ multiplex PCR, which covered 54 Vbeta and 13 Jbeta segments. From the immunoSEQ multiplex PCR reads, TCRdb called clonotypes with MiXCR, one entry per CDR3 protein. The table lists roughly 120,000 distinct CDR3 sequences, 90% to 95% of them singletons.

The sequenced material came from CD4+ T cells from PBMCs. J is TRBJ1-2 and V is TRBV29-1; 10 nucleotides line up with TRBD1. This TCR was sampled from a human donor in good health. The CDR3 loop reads CSAWGQGRPRGGYTF. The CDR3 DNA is TGCAGCGCCTGGGGACAGGGGCGCCCTAGGGGGGGCTACACCTTC.